The 9 T cell receptor beta chains given below trace back to one sample, sequenced in a study of blood T cell repertoires in COVID-19. Clones were sequenced by immunoSEQ multiplex PCR, and TCRdb holds only the in-frame ones, with some missing. The sample has some 260,000 clones, about nine tenths seen once. The sample consisted of PBMCs or T cells enriched from blood (not recorded which). The source of these receptors is a woman under 30 who had recovered from COVID-19.

This clone was found a few times. J is TRBJ1-5 and V is TRBV28; D is undetermined. CDR3 length equals 15 residues. Germline V CDR1 and CDR2: MDHEN, SYDVKM. Trimming took 3 bases from V and 2 from J, leaving 11 bases between them. CDR3 DNA sequence: TGTGCCAGCAGTTTCTTTCGGGGAGGCAATCAGCCCCAGCATTTT. Its protein product is CASSFFRGGNQPQHF.

The chain recombines TRBV3-1 (or the pseudogene TRBV3-2) with TRBJ2-6; D is undetermined. Germline CDR1 reads LGHDT; CDR2 reads YNNKEL (reference sequence). V was shortened by 4 bases and J by 12 bases, with 13 bases between the two germline ends. The CDR3 runs to 13 residues. The CDR3 protein is CASSPPRLSVLTF. The CDR3 nucleotides read TGTGCCAGCAGCCCCCCCAGGCTCTCCGTCCTGACTTTC.

The chain is built from TRBV5-1 and TRBJ2-3, with a tentative D call TRBD2 (5 bases). The germline gives CDR1 SGHRS, CDR2 YFSETQ. The V gene lost 4 bases and the J gene lost 0 bases, with 9 bases spanning the gap. This CDR3 contains 14 residues. CDR3 region: CASSRDFSTDTQYF. The CDR3, as DNA: TGCGCCAGCAGCCGGGATTTTAGCACAGATACGCAGTATTTT. Variable domain in full (rest from reference TRBV5-1 and TRBJ2-3): KAGVTQTPRYLIKTRGQQVTLSCSPISGHRSVSWYQQTPGQGLQFLFEYFSETQRNKGNFPGRFSGRQFSNSRSEMNVSTLELGDSALYLCASSRDFSTDTQYFGPGTRLTVL.

The chain couples TRBV10-1 to TRBJ2-1; 9 bases match TRBD2. This CDR3 spans 19 amino acids. V lost 6 bases to trimming and J lost 2 bases; unmatched junction nucleotides: 17. Germline V CDR1 and CDR2: WNHNN, SYGVQD (reference sequence). The CDR3 here is CASSGGSGRITPPYNEQFF. The CDR3 DNA is TGCGCCAGCAGCGGGGGAAGCGGGAGGATAACTCCCCCCTACAATGAGCAGTTCTTC.

This chain connects TRBV27 to TRBJ2-1, with D possibly matching TRBD2 (5 bases). The CDR3 has 14 residues. V lost 3 bases and J lost 4, with 10 bases in between. CDR1 MNHEY and CDR2 SMNVEV come from the germline V gene (reference sequence). The CDR3 here is CASSFGGSYNEQFF. The CDR3 nucleotides read TGTGCCAGCAGTTTCGGCGGGTCGTACAATGAGCAGTTCTTC.

This chain uses TRBV27 with TRBJ1-5; 7 nucleotides align to TRBD1. CDR1 and CDR2 (germline): MNHEY, SMNVEV (reference sequence). There are 15 residues in the CDR3. V lost 6 bases to trimming and J lost 2 bases; unmatched junction nucleotides: 7. The CDR3 DNA reads as TGTGCCAGCAGCTTTAATGGACAGGGCAATCAGCCCCAGCATTTT. Protein sequence: CASSFNGQGNQPQHF.

This clone appeared once. V usage is TRBV4-3 and J usage is TRBJ1-1, with 7 positions matching TRBD1. The CDR3 loop spans 16 amino acids. Per the germline V gene, CDR1 is LGHNA and CDR2 is YSLEER. V was clipped by 1 base and J by 4 bases; unmatched bases: 9. CDR3 residues: CASSQGPGTAGTEAFF. Written as DNA, the CDR3 is TGCGCCAGCAGCCAAGGGCCAGGGACAGCGGGCACTGAAGCTTTCTTT.

This clone has only a few counts. V is TRBV5-1 and J is TRBJ2-2; 11 bases line up with TRBD2. Germline trimming cut 4 bases from V and 7 bases from J; bases unmatched to any gene: 6. In germline, CDR1 is SGHRS, CDR2 YFSETQ. The length of the CDR3 is 15 residues. The CDR3 bases are TGCGCCAGCAGCGGGCTAGCGGGAGGAGGCGGGGAGCTGTTTTTT. Its protein product is CASSGLAGGGGELFF.

The J gene is TRBJ1-3, the V gene TRBV18, with D unresolved. The CDR3 consists of 15 residues. V was trimmed by 2 bases and J by 12 bases, leaving 20 bases between them. Germline V gene sequence: CDR1 KGHSH, CDR2 LQKENI. CDR3 DNA: TGTGCCAGCTCACCAGTTTTCGGACTCGGGAGTGGCATATATTTT. It translates to CASSPVFGLGSGIYF.